This TCR beta chain was obtained from a study of regulatory T cells in long-lasting Graves disease. Construction of TCR beta libraries relied on iRepertoire HTBI primers and on Arm-PCR targeting CDR3 regions. Under the authors' procedure: The samples yielded approximately 62 TRBV and roughly 13 TRBJ segments. TCRdb called the multiplex PCR reads again in MiXCR, with one record for every CDR3 protein. These V and J calls are TCRdb output, not the study's own analysis. The sample shows hundreds of thousands of distinct CDR3 sequences, around 15% of them seen only once. The germline V gene encodes CDR1 SGHTA and CDR2 FQGNSA. The CDR3 runs to 17 residues. A word on this clonotype: What it recognizes is unknown. A far larger clone is off by one base, so a read error is likely.

Overall study findings and caveats: Authors noted too few samples as a limitation. TRBV28, TRBJ1-2 and TRBJ2-5 were segments that persistent disease favored.

The time point here: newly diagnosed GD, antithyroid drugs for less than 3 months. The TCR library used RNA extracted from PBMCs. One endocrinology department in Xi'an, China, was where patients came from. V is TRBV7-2 and J is TRBJ2-1; D is unclear. The TCR originated in a female donor with Graves disease. The source material was peripheral blood mononuclear cells (PBMCs), sampled at new diagnosis, from a patient treated with antithyroid drugs. CDR3 loop: CVSSLDLRAGSYNEQFF. The CDR3, as DNA: TGTGTCAGCAGCTTAGATCTCCGGGCCGGGTCCTACAATGAGCAGTTCTTC.